One and the same sample provided the 10 T cell receptor beta chains below, sequenced in a study of blood T cells in healthy people across ages (dated by TCRdb to about 2015). The receptor library was made with 5' RACE. TCRdb names Illumina HiSeq 2500 as the instrument used. A second roughly 6 to 12 cycle PCR used a sample-barcoded 5' primer and a J-beta primer mix. TCRdb reworked the public reads: Q25 trimming with fastp, MiXCR clone assembly, productive beta chains retained. When rows share a CDR3 protein, they turn into one entry using the most common DNA and genes. A total of some 900,000 distinct CDR3 sequences appear in this sample, approximately 49% of them only once. The ten most abundant clones make up roughly 13% of the sample. The sequencing sample was made of blood. All receptors derive from a man in his thirties or forties in good health.

This rearrangement joins TRBV15 to TRBJ1-1; no definite D call. V was clipped by 3 bases and J by 3 bases, with 5 bases between them. This CDR3 contains 12 residues. Germline V gene sequence: CDR1 LNHNV, CDR2 YYDKDF (reference sequence). CDR3 loop: CATSSQDTEAFF. DNA of the CDR3: TGTGCCACCAGCAGCCAGGACACTGAAGCTTTCTTT.

This clonotype was recorded a few times. The gene calls are TRBV3-1 and TRBJ1-6; TRBD1 is a possible D gene (5 bases). V lost 1 base to trimming and J lost 10 bases, with 11 bases between them. The CDR3 has 14 residues. The germline V gene has CDR1 LGHDT and CDR2 YNNKEL (reference sequence). The CDR3 DNA is TGTGCCAGCAGCCAAGTGCAGGGAGTCTCACCCCTCCACTTT. Translated: CASSQVQGVSPLHF.

This chain connects TRBV20-1 to TRBJ1-3; a possible D gene is TRBD1 (5 bases). CDR3 size: 14 residues. Looked up from germline, CDR1 is DFQATT and CDR2 is SNEGSKA (reference sequence). Between the trimmed V and J ends, which lost 6 bases and 0 bases, there was a span of 12 bases. The DNA for the CDR3 is TGCAGTGCAAAAGTGGGGGGCTCTGGAAACACCATATATTTT. Protein: CSAKVGGSGNTIYF.

On this clonotype itself: A read error may account for a junction end that differs from germline. J is TRBJ2-7 and V is TRBV16; D unclear. Germline-derived CDR1 and CDR2 are KGHSY and FQNENV. There are 14 residues in the CDR3. The CDR3 bases are TGTGCCAGCAGCCAAAATCGCGAAACCTATGAGCAGTACTTC. Protein product: CASSQNRETYEQYF.

V and J are TRBV5-1 and TRBJ1-5; TRBD1 matches at 7 bases. The CDR3 has 14 amino acids. Germline V gives CDR1 SGHRS, CDR2 YFSETQ. J lost 5 bases, V lost 4 bases, and 6 bases had no gene match. The CDR3 is CASSEGQDDQPQHF. CDR3 nucleotide sequence: TGCGCCAGCAGCGAAGGACAGGACGATCAGCCCCAGCATTTT.

CDR3 nucleotide sequence: TGTGCCAGCAGCCAAGCGCGGACAGACAACTATGGCTACACCTTC. Its protein product is CASSQARTDNYGYTF. This rearrangement joins TRBV4-2 to TRBJ1-2; D is perhaps TRBD1 (6 bases). V gave up 1 base and J gave up 2 bases, with 11 bases separating them. This CDR3 contains 15 residues. Per the germline V gene, CDR1 is LGHNA and CDR2 is YNFKEQ.

In its sample, this clonotype was seen a few times. The chain couples TRBV20-1 to TRBJ2-7, with no clear D. The V and J ends lost 7 bases and 1 base respectively, with 14 bases between them. Germline V lookup: CDR1 DFQATT, CDR2 SNEGSKA (reference sequence). This CDR3 spans 13 amino acids. The CDR3 bases are TGCAGTGTTGGTATATTTACTTCCTACGAGCAGTACTTC. Encoded protein: CSVGIFTSYEQYF.

The gene calls are TRBV7-2 and TRBJ2-1; 9 bases are a match to TRBD1. This CDR3 is 13 amino acids long. CDR1 is SGHTA and CDR2 is FQGNSA in the germline V gene. J was trimmed by 8 bases and V by 4 bases; bases with no gene match: 3. The CDR3 sequence is CASSSGQGYEQFF. DNA for the CDR3: TGTGCCAGCAGCTCCGGACAGGGGTATGAGCAGTTCTTC.

The V call is TRBV15, the J call TRBJ2-7, with unresolved D. CDR1 and CDR2 (germline): LNHNV, YYDKDF (reference sequence). V gave up 1 base and J gave up 0 bases, with 13 bases separating them. CDR3 length equals 16 residues. CDR3 in amino acids: CATSRALPDGSYEQYF. CDR3 DNA sequence: TGTGCCACCAGCAGAGCACTCCCGGACGGCTCCTACGAGCAGTACTTC.

The table lists this clonotype with a few counts. The chain joins TRBV12-3 or TRBV12-4 to TRBJ2-1; 11 bases are a match to TRBD2. The CDR3 runs 16 residues. After removal of 3 bases from V and 8 bases from J, the junction contained 9 bases not matched to a gene. CDR3 sequence (DNA): TGTGCCAGCAGTTTCCAAAGACTAGCGGGGTCTCATGAGCAGTTCTTC. Protein: CASSFQRLAGSHEQFF.